The rows below give T cell receptor beta chains drawn from one sample of a study of T cells in Graves' hyperthyroidism and ophthalmopathy. TCRdb independently ran MiXCR on the multiplex PCR reads; one entry per CDR3 protein. The sample contains 650,000 to 850,000 distinct CDR3 sequences, about 19% of which appear only once. The source material was blood. The receptors shown here come from a woman aged 45-65 years with Graves' hyperthyroidism that later progressed to Graves' ophthalmopathy. Both conserved end residues are part of each CDR3. The D gene is left open where the match is weak. The size entry is marked missing in some rows and otherwise reads once, few, many or a size class.

V,J,length,D,size,CDR3,DNA
TRBV15,TRBJ1-2,15,-,many,CATSRDRRGSYGYTF,TGTGCCACCAGCAGAGATCGGAGGGGTAGCTATGGCTACACCTTC
TRBV19,TRBJ1-6,15,TRBD1,few,CASSSGQGENSPLHF,TGTGCCAGTAGTTCTGGACAGGGAGAGAATTCACCCCTCCACTTT
TRBV20-1,TRBJ2-3,15,TRBD2,many,CSATPAGAHTDTQYF,TGCAGTGCTACGCCAGCGGGGGCCCACACAGATACGCAGTATTTT
TRBV6-1,TRBJ2-1,17,TRBD2,-,CASSSKAGGSSYNEQFF,TGTGCCAGCAGTTCAAAAGCGGGGGGTAGCTCCTACAATGAGCAGTTCTTC
TRBV27,TRBJ2-6,16,TRBD1,few,CASSPRQGSGANVLTF,TGTGCCAGCAGTCCCCGACAGGGGTCTGGGGCCAACGTCCTGACTTTC
TRBV4-1,TRBJ2-5,14,-,few,CASSQTGLGETQYF,TGCGCCAGCAGCCAGACGGGGTTGGGGGAGACCCAGTACTTC
TRBV19,TRBJ1-5,14,-,few,CASILGGGNQPQHF,TGTGCCAGTATCCTGGGGGGTGGCAATCAGCCCCAGCATTTT
TRBV27,TRBJ2-4,11,-,-,CAREGGNIQYF,TGTGCCAGAGAGGGTGGGAACATTCAGTACTTC
TRBV27,TRBJ2-3,14,-,few,CASRRDFGTDTQYF,TGTGCCAGCAGACGGGACTTCGGCACAGATACGCAGTATTTT
TRBV27,TRBJ2-1,14,TRBD1,-,CASSLRDRNNEQFF,TGTGCCAGCAGTTTAAGGGACAGGAACAATGAGCAGTTCTTC
TRBV11-2,TRBJ1-2,13,-,many,CASSLDTARRYTF,TGTGCCAGCAGCTTAGATACCGCCAGGCGCTACACCTTC
TRBV27,TRBJ1-2,15,TRBD1,few,CASRGIQGGSYGYTF,TGTGCCAGCAGGGGAATACAGGGGGGAAGCTATGGCTACACCTTC
TRBV14,TRBJ2-2,15,-,-,CASSQDLGYTGELFF,TGTGCCAGCAGCCAAGATTTGGGGTACACCGGGGAGCTGTTTTTT
TRBV5-1,TRBJ1-2,14,-,many,CASSLEGSGYGYTF,TGCGCCAGCAGCTTGGAAGGGTCCGGCTATGGCTACACCTTC
TRBV19,TRBJ1-5,17,-,-,CASSINYRLYSNQPQHF,TGTGCCAGTAGTATTAATTACCGTTTATATAGCAATCAGCCCCAGCATTTT
TRBV6-1,TRBJ1-2,17,TRBD1,few,CASRDTGTGRAFGGYTF,TGTGCCAGCAGGGATACCGGGACAGGGAGGGCGTTTGGTGGCTACACCTTC
TRBV10-2,TRBJ2-3,15,-,-,CASTLGGGDTDTQYF,TGCGCCAGCACCCTCGGAGGCGGTGACACAGATACGCAGTATTTT
TRBV10-3,TRBJ1-1,16,TRBD1,few,CAISELGQGDGTEAFF,TGTGCCATCAGTGAGCTGGGACAGGGGGATGGCACTGAAGCTTTCTTT
TRBV2,TRBJ1-1,12,TRBD1,many,CARTGGRTEAFF,TGTGCCAGAACAGGGGGACGGACTGAAGCTTTCTTT
TRBV20-1,TRBJ2-3,14,-,few,CSARGGKGPDTQYF,TGCAGTGCTAGGGGGGGCAAAGGTCCAGATACGCAGTATTTT
TRBV11-3,TRBJ2-3,14,-,many,CASSLVTRDDTQYF,TGTGCCAGCAGCTTAGTAACAAGGGATGATACGCAGTATTTT
TRBV2,TRBJ1-1,15,-,many,CASSGGPPMNTEAFF,TGTGCCAGCAGTGGGGGGCCGCCGATGAACACTGAAGCTTTCTTT
TRBV29-1,TRBJ1-2,12,-,few,CSVEDNQVGYTF,TGCAGCGTTGAAGACAACCAGGTCGGCTACACCTTC
TRBV20-1,TRBJ2-7,18,TRBD1,-,CSARGWGQGVLERYEQYF,TGCAGTGCTAGGGGTTGGGGACAGGGGGTTCTTGAACGCTACGAGCAGTACTTC
TRBV15,TRBJ2-1,12,-,-,CATSWILGEQCF,TGTGCCACCAGCTGGATTCTAGGGGAGCAGTGCTTC
TRBV6-1,TRBJ2-2,15,TRBD2,many,CASSEPGLGIGELFF,TGTGCCAGCAGTGAGCCGGGACTAGGGATCGGGGAGCTGTTTTTT
TRBV4-2,TRBJ2-3,17,TRBD2,-,CASSQGSLAGAADTQYF,TGTGCCAGCAGCCAAGGTTCGCTAGCGGGGGCGGCAGATACGCAGTATTTT
TRBV7-9,TRBJ2-3,13,-,few,CASSAIYTDTQYF,TGTGCCAGCAGCGCGATATACACAGATACGCAGTATTTT